These 23 T cell receptor beta chains share one sample of origin, sequenced in a study of blood T cell repertoires in COVID-19. The data were produced by immunoSEQ multiplex PCR, yet TCRdb's version contains in-frame clones alone and is incomplete. There are approximately 530,000 clones in the sample; roughly nine tenths occur only once, and roughly 7.3% lies in the top ten. Sequenced input: peripheral blood. The source is a woman aged 45-59 years with COVID-19, enrolled during active disease.

The chain has TRBV6-5 and TRBJ2-7, with 10 bases that match TRBD1. The germline V gene has CDR1 MNHEY and CDR2 SVGAGI. Trimming cost V 5 bases and J 3 bases; bases outside gene matches: 4. The CDR3 spans 14 residues. In nucleotides, the CDR3 is TGTGCCAGCAGTATGGGGGACAGGGGCTACGAGCAGTACTTC. Protein sequence: CASSMGDRGYEQYF.

The J gene is TRBJ2-1, the V gene TRBV11-3, with a tentative D call TRBD2 (5 bases). V lost 3 bases and J lost 9, with 9 bases in between. Germline CDR1 and CDR2: SGHNT and YENEEA. This CDR3 spans 12 amino acids. CDR3 DNA: TGTGCCAGCAGCTTTCGGGCGGGTGAGCAGTTCTTC. Protein: CASSFRAGEQFF.

The chain is built from TRBV5-1 and TRBJ2-3; 9 bases align to TRBD2. V lost 2 bases and J lost 4; bases outside the gene matches: 5. Germline V lookup: CDR1 SGHRS, CDR2 YFSETQ. The CDR3 length is 15 residues. This chain's CDR3 is CASSLAGGGPDTQYF. DNA for the CDR3: TGCGCCAGCAGCTTAGCGGGGGGAGGTCCAGATACGCAGTATTTT.

The gene calls are TRBV7-8 and TRBJ1-3; perhaps TRBD1 as D (6 bases). Trimming stripped 0 bases from V and 0 bases from J, with 9 bases between. Looked up from germline, CDR1 is SGHVS and CDR2 is FQNEAQ. The CDR3 extends over 16 amino acids. CDR3 DNA sequence: TGTGCCAGCAGCTTAGCGGGACAAAACTCTGGAAACACCATATATTTT. It encodes CASSLAGQNSGNTIYF.

The CDR3 DNA is TGCGCCAGCAGCCAAGATGGGCCGTCCCCCTACACCTTC. Translated: CASSQDGPSPYTF. The chain uses TRBV4-1 and TRBJ1-2; D unclear. V lost 0 bases and J 10 bases, leaving 12 bases between the germline ends. CDR1 and CDR2 from the germline V gene are MGHRA and YSYEKL. This CDR3 contains 13 residues.

The chain recombines TRBV5-1 with TRBJ2-3, with a weak D call TRBD1 (6 bases). Trimming cost V 4 bases and J 2 bases, with 14 bases left between them. CDR1 is SGHRS, CDR2 YFSETQ, per germline. This CDR3 comprises 15 residues. CDR3 sequence (DNA): TGCGCCAGCAGCCGGGACACTCCCGACACAGATACGCAGTATTTT. Its translation is CASSRDTPDTDTQYF.

The V and J genes are TRBV2 and TRBJ1-3; 8 bases are a match to TRBD1. The CDR3 runs to 16 residues. With V trimmed by 6 bases and J by 1 base, 8 bases remained unmatched. CDR1 is SNHLY and CDR2 is FYNNEI in the germline V gene. CDR3 bases: TGTGCCAGCAGCGAAAGGACAGGGTCTTCTGGAAACACCATATATTTT. Encoded protein: CASSERTGSSGNTIYF. The whole variable domain, filled in from reference TRBV2 and TRBJ1-3, reads EPEVTQTPSHQVTQMGQEVILRCVPISNHLYFYWYRQILGQKVEFLVSFYNNEISEKSEIFDDQFSVERPDGSNFTLKIRSTKLEDSAMYFCASSERTGSSGNTIYFGEGSWLTVV.

A single count supports this clone. J is TRBJ2-2 and V is TRBV6-2 or TRBV6-3; 9 positions agree with TRBD1. After removal of 6 bases from V and 5 bases from J, the junction contained 10 bases not matched to a gene. The V gene's germline CDR1 is MNHEY and CDR2 SVGEGT. This CDR3 contains 16 residues. The CDR3 DNA sequence: TGTGCCAGCAGCCGAGGGACAGGGATCGGAACCGGGGAGCTGTTTTTT. As protein: CASSRGTGIGTGELFF.

The chain carries TRBV6-5 and TRBJ2-7, with D tentatively TRBD2 (7 bases). The CDR3 extends over 14 amino acids. Trimming stripped 7 bases from V and 3 bases from J, with 16 bases between. Germline lookup yields CDR1 MNHEY and CDR2 SVGAGI. CDR3 sequence: CASTVGGGLYEQYF. CDR3 bases: TGTGCCAGCACGGTAGGGGGAGGGCTCTACGAGCAGTACTTC.

The rearrangement uses TRBV5-4 and TRBJ1-1; the D is unclear. This CDR3 is built from 13 residues. Germline values: CDR1 SGHNT, CDR2 YYREEE (reference sequence). V was clipped by 4 bases and J by 5 bases, with 12 bases between them. In DNA, the CDR3 is TGTGCCAGCAGCCCTGGTCTGGAGACTGAAGCTTTCTTT. This gives the protein CASSPGLETEAFF.

The gene calls are TRBV3-1 (or the pseudogene TRBV3-2) and TRBJ2-3, with TRBD2 as a possible D gene (6 bases). The germline gives CDR1 LGHDT, CDR2 YNNKEL (reference sequence). The CDR3 sequence is 15 residues long. V lost 4 bases and J 1 base, leaving 12 bases between the germline ends. CDR3 amino acids: CASSLRRGRTDTQYF. CDR3 nucleotide sequence: TGTGCCAGCAGCCTACGGCGGGGTCGCACAGATACGCAGTATTTT.

V is TRBV2 and J is TRBJ2-3; the match to TRBD1 covers 9 bases. V gave up 2 bases and J gave up 1 base; unmatched junction bases: 1. There are 15 residues in the CDR3. CDR1 and CDR2 from the germline V gene are SNHLY and FYNNEI. The CDR3 bases are TGTGCCAGCAGTGAAAGGACAGGGGGCACAGATACGCAGTATTTT. Encoded protein: CASSERTGGTDTQYF.

The J gene is TRBJ1-5, the V gene TRBV7-9, with 10 bases lining up with TRBD1. This CDR3 is built from 15 residues. The germline V gene has CDR1 SEHNR and CDR2 FQNEAQ (reference sequence). With V trimmed by 7 bases and J by 4 bases, 7 bases remained unmatched. Here the CDR3 DNA reads TGTGCCAGCACCATCGGGACAGGGGAAAATCAGCCCCAGCATTTT. Its protein product is CASTIGTGENQPQHF.

The chain employs TRBV5-1 and TRBJ1-2, with 7 bases that match TRBD1. V lost 2 bases, J lost 8 bases, and 9 bases stayed unmatched. CDR3 length equals 14 residues. CDR1 is SGHRS and CDR2 is YFSETQ in the germline V gene. As DNA, the CDR3 is TGCGCCAGCAGCTTCGGCGAAGGGGGCTGGGGCTACACCTTC. Translated: CASSFGEGGWGYTF.

The gene calls are TRBV4-1 and TRBJ2-5; no clear D gene. This CDR3 contains 15 residues. CDR1 is MGHRA and CDR2 is YSYEKL in the germline V gene. Trimming cost V 6 bases and J 2 bases, with 16 bases left between them. CDR3 in amino acids: CASRKTVSKQETQYF. Here the CDR3 DNA reads TGCGCCAGCAGAAAAACAGTTTCTAAACAAGAGACCCAGTACTTC.

The chain combines TRBV30 with TRBJ1-6, with a weak D call TRBD1 (6 bases). Germline V gene sequence: CDR1 GTSNPN, CDR2 SVGIG (reference sequence). Between the trimmed V and J ends, which lost 0 bases and 19 bases, there was a span of 16 bases. This CDR3 has 12 residues. The CDR3 region is CAWSVIDMDSHF. CDR3 coding DNA: TGTGCCTGGAGTGTAATCGATATGGACAGTCACTTT.

This clone was seen only once. The rearrangement links TRBV27 to TRBJ1-3; 8 positions match TRBD1. Losses at the gene ends were 5 bases for V and 0 bases for J; bases not matched to a gene: 9. Germline lookup yields CDR1 MNHEY and CDR2 SMNVEV (reference sequence). This CDR3 contains 17 residues. The CDR3 DNA reads TGTGCCAGCAGTCCCCGGACAGGGCCGAGCTCTGGAAACACCATATATTTT. It encodes CASSPRTGPSSGNTIYF.

This chain connects TRBV13 to TRBJ1-1; no reliable D call. This CDR3 is built from 12 residues. Per the germline V gene, CDR1 is PRHDT and CDR2 is FYEKMQ (reference sequence). Trimming took 1 base from V and 5 from J, leaving 5 bases between them. The CDR3: CASSLDRTEAFF. As DNA, the CDR3 is TGTGCCAGCAGCTTAGATCGGACTGAAGCTTTCTTT.

About this clone itself: A read error may produce the germline difference seen at one junction end. The CDR3 DNA reads TGTGCCAGCAGCCACGCCGGGACTAGGGGCTTAATCTTC. This codes for CASSHAGTRGLIF. V gene TRBV3-1 (or the pseudogene TRBV3-2) combines with J gene TRBJ2-1; 8 nucleotides line up with TRBD2. Germline lookup yields CDR1 LGHDT and CDR2 YNNKEL (reference sequence). This CDR3 has 13 residues.

This chain connects TRBV5-1 to TRBJ1-6; 8 bases are shared with TRBD1. The CDR3 is made up of 18 amino acids. J lost 4 bases, V lost 0 bases, and 9 bases had no gene match. Germline CDR1 and CDR2: SGHRS and YFSETQ. This chain's CDR3 is CASSLGASDRAYNSPLHF. The DNA for the CDR3 is TGCGCCAGCAGCTTGGGGGCCTCGGACAGGGCATATAATTCACCCCTCCACTTT.

The chain has TRBV5-4 and TRBJ2-1; no definite D call. The germline gives CDR1 SGHNT, CDR2 YYREEE (reference sequence). Deletions cut 0 bases from V and 7 bases from J, with 11 bases between. The CDR3 runs 14 residues. In DNA, the CDR3 is TGTGCCAGCAGCTTGGCTCGGAAACTAAATGAGCAGTTCTTC. Translation gives CASSLARKLNEQFF.

The V and J genes are TRBV5-1 and TRBJ2-3; D gene ambiguous. Trimming removed 0 bases at V and 4 bases at J, with 9 bases between. The CDR3 totals 14 residues. CDR1 and CDR2 (germline): SGHRS, YFSETQ. Here the CDR3 DNA reads TGCGCCAGCAGCTTGGAAGACTCATCAGATACGCAGTATTTT. Protein product: CASSLEDSSDTQYF.

To note about this clone: The sample holds other DNA sequences that translate to the same CDR3. The chain is built from TRBV14 and TRBJ2-7, with D unclear. The germline V gene has CDR1 SGHDN and CDR2 FVKESK. The CDR3 runs 12 residues. The V gene lost 1 base and the J gene lost 4 bases, with 5 bases spanning the gap. The CDR3 nucleotides read TGTGCCAGCAGCCAAGGCGGTTACGAGCAGTACTTC. Translated: CASSQGGYEQYF.